The entry below describes one TCR beta chain. Its target is not known. Some clones are missing from TCRdb's copy, which holds only in-frame ones; the method was immunoSEQ multiplex PCR. There are 15,000 to 20,000 clones in the sample; more than 60% occur only once, and 21% lies in the top ten. The data stem from a study of somatic mutations in cytotoxic T cells in rheumatoid arthritis. Findings and limits, study-wide: Levels of CD8+ T-cell clonality in rheumatoid arthritis patients were statistically indistinguishable from those seen in age-matched healthy controls, with no significant difference.

This TCR was sampled from a woman aged 55-70 years in good health. Sequencing used CD8+ T cells sorted from blood.

In nucleotides, the CDR3 is TGTGCCAGCAGCTCCTCCGAGACAGTTAAAAACATTCAGTACTTC. Its protein product is CASSSSETVKNIQYF. The chain joins TRBV7-9 to TRBJ2-4, with D possibly being TRBD1 (5 bases). CDR1 and CDR2 (germline): SEHNR, FQNEAQ (reference sequence). The CDR3 spans 15 residues. The V gene lost 4 bases and the J gene lost 4 bases, with 14 bases spanning the gap.